This T cell receptor (beta chain) was captured in a study of T cells after posttransplantation cyclophosphamide. Sequencing was performed with immunoSEQ multiplex PCR; in TCRdb, only in-frame clones are kept and a portion is missing. The specimen has about 40,000 clones, none found just once. The V gene lost 4 bases and the J gene lost 2 bases, with 11 bases spanning the gap. This CDR3 comprises 14 residues. Germline V CDR1 and CDR2: MGHRA, YSYEKL. This clone was seen ten or more times. Sequencing was performed on PBMCs. This TCR came from a woman in her forties or fifties in good health and a related stem cell transplant donor. The chain combines TRBV4-1 with TRBJ2-5; a possible D gene is TRBD1 (6 bases). CDR3 residues: CASSRSGVQETQYF. The CDR3 region has the DNA TGCGCCAGCAGCCGATCAGGGGTACAAGAGACCCAGTACTTC.